This section outlines one T cell receptor (beta chain) sequence together with its context. In the PCR, 60 Vbeta and 13 Jbeta primers were used. Generated by immunoSEQ multiplex PCR, the TCRdb table keeps only in-frame clones and is missing some. The sample has some 160,000 clones, 75% to 90% seen once. This sample was included in a study of cytomegalovirus exposure and HLA in healthy donors. Whole-study context: Early on, a data release was issued that held about 85 million unique TCRs from HLA-typed donors.

This CDR3 comprises 14 residues. The germline gives CDR1 LGHNA, CDR2 YNFKEQ. V lost 0 bases to trimming and J lost 3 bases, with 9 bases between them. The clonotype comes from a male donor in good health and CMV-seropositive. V usage is TRBV4-2 and J usage is TRBJ2-7; D is possibly TRBD2 (5 bases). The sequencing input was PBMCs. Here the CDR3 DNA reads TGTGCCAGCAGCCAAGATCTGCGGGTCTACGAGCAGTACTTC. It codes for CASSQDLRVYEQYF.